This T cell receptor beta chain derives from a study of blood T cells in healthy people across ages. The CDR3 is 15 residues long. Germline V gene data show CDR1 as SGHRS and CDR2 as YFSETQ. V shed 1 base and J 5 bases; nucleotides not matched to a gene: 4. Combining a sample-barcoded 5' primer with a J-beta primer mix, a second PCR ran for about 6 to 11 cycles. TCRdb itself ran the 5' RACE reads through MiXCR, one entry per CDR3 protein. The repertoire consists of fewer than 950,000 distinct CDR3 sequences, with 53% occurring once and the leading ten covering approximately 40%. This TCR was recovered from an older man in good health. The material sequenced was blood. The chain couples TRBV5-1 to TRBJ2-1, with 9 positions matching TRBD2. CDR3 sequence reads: CASSLSSGINNEQFF. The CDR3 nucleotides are TGCGCCAGCAGCTTGTCTAGCGGGATTAACAATGAGCAGTTCTTC.